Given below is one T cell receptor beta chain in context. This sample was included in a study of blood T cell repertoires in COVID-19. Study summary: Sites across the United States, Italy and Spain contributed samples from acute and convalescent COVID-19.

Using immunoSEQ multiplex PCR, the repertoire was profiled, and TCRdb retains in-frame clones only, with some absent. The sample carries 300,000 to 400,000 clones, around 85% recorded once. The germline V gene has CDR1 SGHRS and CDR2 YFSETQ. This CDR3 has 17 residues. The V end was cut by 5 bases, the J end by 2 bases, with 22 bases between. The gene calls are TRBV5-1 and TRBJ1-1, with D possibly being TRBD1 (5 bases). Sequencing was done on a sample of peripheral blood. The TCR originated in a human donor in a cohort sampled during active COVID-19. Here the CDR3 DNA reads TGCGCCAGCAGGGTGGGGGGGTCACGAACCCAAAACACTGAAGCTTTCTTT. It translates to CASRVGGSRTQNTEAFF.